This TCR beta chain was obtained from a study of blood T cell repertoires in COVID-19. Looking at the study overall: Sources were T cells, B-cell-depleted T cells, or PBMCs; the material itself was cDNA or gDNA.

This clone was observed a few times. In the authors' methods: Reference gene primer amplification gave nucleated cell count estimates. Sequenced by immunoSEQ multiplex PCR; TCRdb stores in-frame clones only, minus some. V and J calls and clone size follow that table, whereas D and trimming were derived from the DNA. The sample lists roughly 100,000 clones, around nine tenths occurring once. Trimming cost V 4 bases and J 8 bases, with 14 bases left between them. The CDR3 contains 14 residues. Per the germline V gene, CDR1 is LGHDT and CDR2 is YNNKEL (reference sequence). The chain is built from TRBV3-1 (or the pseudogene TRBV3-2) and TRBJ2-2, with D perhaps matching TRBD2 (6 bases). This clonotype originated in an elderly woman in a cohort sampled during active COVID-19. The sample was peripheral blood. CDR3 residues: CASSPGLPVGELFF. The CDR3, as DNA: TGTGCCAGCAGCCCGGGACTTCCTGTGGGGGAGCTGTTTTTT.